This T cell receptor beta chain was identified during a study of identical twins. In this sample, this clonotype turned up a few times. TCRdb processed the 5' RACE reads anew with MiXCR; each CDR3 protein has one entry. The table shows 300,000 to 400,000 distinct CDR3 sequences, with approximately 13% occurring only once. The V gene lost 1 base and the J gene lost 5 bases, with 12 bases spanning the gap. Germline values: CDR1 DFQATT, CDR2 SNEGSKA (reference sequence). The CDR3 is 14 residues long. The sample was also linked to a second study, of yellow fever vaccine responses in identical twins.

The sequencing sample was made of CD8+ T cells sorted from blood. The origin of this receptor is a woman aged 18-29 years in good health. This chain links TRBV20-1 with TRBJ2-1, with TRBD2 as a possible D gene (5 bases). The CDR3 spells CSARGHRDHNEQFF. Written as DNA, the CDR3 is TGCAGTGCTAGAGGGCACCGGGATCACAATGAGCAGTTCTTC.